This TCR beta chain was found in a study of blood T cell repertoires in COVID-19. Study as a whole: Samples taken during acute and convalescent COVID-19 were collected in the United States, Italy and Spain.

V gave up 8 bases and J gave up 9 bases, with 16 bases separating them. The CDR3 length is 12 residues. Germline CDR1 is LNHDA and CDR2 is SQIVND (reference sequence). As handled by the study authors: Amplification of reference gene primers provided the estimated nucleated cell counts. Repertoires were generated with immunoSEQ multiplex PCR, while TCRdb's copy carries only in-frame clones and drops some. V, J and clone size derive from that table, while D and trimming were established from the DNA sequence. The data hold 60,000 to 75,000 clones, with approximately 78% observed a single time. The specimen sequenced was peripheral blood. This chain links TRBV19 with TRBJ1-2; maybe TRBD1 (6 bases). The origin of this receptor is an elderly woman with acute or convalescent COVID-19. CDR3 in amino acids: CASGNQGISYTF. In DNA, the CDR3 is TGTGCCAGTGGAAATCAGGGGATTAGCTACACCTTC.